These 9 T cell receptor beta chains were sequenced from one sample in a study of blood T cell repertoires in COVID-19. The table came from immunoSEQ multiplex PCR; TCRdb's copy has only in-frame clones and leaves some out. The table records about 160,000 clones, approximately 90% of them present only once. The sample was PBMCs or T cells enriched from blood (not recorded which). Receptors were obtained from a woman aged 50 to 65 who had recovered from COVID-19.

The chain is built from TRBV12-3 or TRBV12-4 and TRBJ1-6; no reliable D call. This CDR3 spans 13 amino acids. The V and J ends lost 5 bases and 11 bases respectively, with 13 bases between them. The DNA for the CDR3 is TGTGCCAGCAGTGGGTTTGGAGGGACACCCCTCCACTTT. Translated, it gives CASSGFGGTPLHF.

The V gene is TRBV7-2, the J gene TRBJ1-2, with 8 bases that match TRBD1. Per the germline V gene, CDR1 is SGHTA and CDR2 is FQGNSA. The CDR3 contains 13 residues. Losses at the gene ends were 5 bases for V and 7 bases for J; bases not matched to a gene: 6. Here the CDR3 reads CASSRQGAGGYTF. Here the CDR3 DNA reads TGTGCCAGCAGCCGTCAGGGGGCGGGTGGCTACACCTTC.

The V gene is TRBV5-6, the J gene TRBJ2-1; 8 bases align to TRBD2. The CDR3 is 14 amino acids. The germline V gene encodes CDR1 SGHDT and CDR2 YYEEEE. The trim removed 4 bases at V and 2 bases at J, leaving 2 bases unmatched. CDR3 in DNA: TGTGCCAGCAGCCCGGGGGGGCCCTACAATGAGCAGTTCTTC. It codes for CASSPGGPYNEQFF.

This chain connects TRBV6-5 to TRBJ1-1, with a possible D match to TRBD1 (5 bases). CDR1 MNHEY and CDR2 SVGAGI come from the germline V gene. Trimming shortened V by 6 bases and J by 5 bases, and 13 bases separated the two germline ends. This CDR3 contains 13 residues. DNA of the CDR3: TGTGCCAGCAGCACCCCGGGGGGTACTGAAGCTTTCTTT. Residues: CASSTPGGTEAFF.

The J gene is TRBJ2-1, the V gene TRBV7-2; no clear D. This CDR3 has 12 amino acids. Germline V gene data show CDR1 as SGHTA and CDR2 as FQGNSA. V was cut by 4 bases and J by 11 bases, with 12 bases left in between. Here the CDR3 DNA reads TGTGCCAGCAGCTACGACAAGACCAAGCAGTTCTTC. Protein sequence: CASSYDKTKQFF.

V gene TRBV6-5 combines with J gene TRBJ2-1; 8 nucleotides line up with TRBD1. V trimming: 4 bases; J trimming: 6 bases; junction bases outside the gene matches: 8. The CDR3 has 15 amino acids. CDR1 and CDR2 (germline): MNHEY, SVGAGI. The CDR3, as DNA: TGTGCCAGCAGTTCGAGGGACAGGCTTATCAATGAGCAGTTCTTC. Translation: CASSSRDRLINEQFF.

The gene calls are TRBV6-2 or TRBV6-3 and TRBJ2-7, with a tentative D call TRBD2 (6 bases). This CDR3 is 15 amino acids long. Deletions cut 0 bases from V and 3 bases from J, with 12 bases between. Germline CDR1 and CDR2: MNHEY and SVGEGT. The CDR3 here is CASSYSGTPVYEQYF. In DNA form, the CDR3 reads TGTGCCAGCAGTTACTCTGGGACTCCGGTCTACGAGCAGTACTTC.

This rearrangement joins TRBV5-6 to TRBJ2-7, with 13 bases fitting TRBD2. Germline trimming cut 4 bases from V and 2 bases from J; bases unmatched to any gene: 3. Germline V gene data show CDR1 as SGHDT and CDR2 as YYEEEE. This CDR3 comprises 15 residues. The CDR3 here is CASSVTSGGPYEQYF. The CDR3 bases are TGTGCCAGCAGCGTGACTAGCGGGGGGCCCTACGAGCAGTACTTC.

The chain uses TRBV6-5 and TRBJ1-1; 8 nucleotides align to TRBD1. Trimming at V came to 5 bases and at J to 1 base, leaving 6 bases not matched to a gene. The germline V gene has CDR1 MNHEY and CDR2 SVGAGI. CDR3 size: 15 residues. CDR3 DNA: TGTGCCAGCAGTACAGCCGGGACAGGGAACACTGAAGCTTTCTTT. This sequence encodes CASSTAGTGNTEAFF.